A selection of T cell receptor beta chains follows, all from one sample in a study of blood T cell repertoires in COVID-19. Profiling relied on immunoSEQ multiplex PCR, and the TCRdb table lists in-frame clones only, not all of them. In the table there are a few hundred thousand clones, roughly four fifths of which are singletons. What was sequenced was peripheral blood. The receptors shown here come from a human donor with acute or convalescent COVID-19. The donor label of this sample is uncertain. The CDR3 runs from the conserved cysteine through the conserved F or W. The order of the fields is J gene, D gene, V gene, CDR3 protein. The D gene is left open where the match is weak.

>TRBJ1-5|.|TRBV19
CASSWQSNQPQHF
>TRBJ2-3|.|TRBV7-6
CASSLAGGETDTQYF
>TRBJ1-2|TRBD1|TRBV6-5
CASSYHGTGKGYGYTF
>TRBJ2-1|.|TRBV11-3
CASSTGASYNEQFF
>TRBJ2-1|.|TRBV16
CASSPGRGDYNEQFF
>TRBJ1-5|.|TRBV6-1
CASSDQGMPNQPQHF
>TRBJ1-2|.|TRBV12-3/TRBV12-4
CASSMTDNYGYTF
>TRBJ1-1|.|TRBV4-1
CASSQVSGTTEAFF
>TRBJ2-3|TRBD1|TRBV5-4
CASSIQGGDTQYF
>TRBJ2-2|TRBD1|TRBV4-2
CASSQEMPTGWSAGELFF
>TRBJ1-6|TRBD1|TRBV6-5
CASSYSRQGGSPLHF
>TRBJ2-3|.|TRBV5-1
CASSLVLSGGPSTQYF
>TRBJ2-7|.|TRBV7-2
CASSTQNAGEQYF
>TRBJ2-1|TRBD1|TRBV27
CASSLAGQGFVGEQFF
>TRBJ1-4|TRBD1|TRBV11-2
CASSSDRGLEKLFF
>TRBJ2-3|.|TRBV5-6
CASSLGGDTQYF
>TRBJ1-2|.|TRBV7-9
CASSLAGQGKGYTF
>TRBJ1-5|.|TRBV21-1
CASSETQGASNQPQHF
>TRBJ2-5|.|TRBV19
CASSSGGQRGTQYF
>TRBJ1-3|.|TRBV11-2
CASSIWTPGNTIYF
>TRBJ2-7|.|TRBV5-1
CASSLVLGGNEQYF
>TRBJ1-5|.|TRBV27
CASSLYRANQPQHF
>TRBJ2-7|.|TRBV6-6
CASTTTGDEQYF
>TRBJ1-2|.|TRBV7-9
CASSLAPGGYTF
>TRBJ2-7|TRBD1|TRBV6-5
CASRGQVWGEQYF
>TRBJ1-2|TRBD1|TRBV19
CASKTGDNYGYTF